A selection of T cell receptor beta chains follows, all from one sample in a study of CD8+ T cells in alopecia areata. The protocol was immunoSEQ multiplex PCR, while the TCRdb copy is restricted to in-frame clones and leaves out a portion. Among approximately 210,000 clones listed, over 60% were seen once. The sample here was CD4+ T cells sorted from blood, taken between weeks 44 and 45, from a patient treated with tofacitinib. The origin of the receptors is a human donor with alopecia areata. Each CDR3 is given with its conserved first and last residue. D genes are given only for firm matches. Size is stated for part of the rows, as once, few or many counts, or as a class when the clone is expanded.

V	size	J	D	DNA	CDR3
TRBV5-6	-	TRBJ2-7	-	TGTGCCAGCAGCTTGGTTGCGGACTACGAGCAGTACTTC	CASSLVADYEQYF
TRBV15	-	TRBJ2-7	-	TGTGCCACCAGCAGAAGTCCGGGAGACGAGCAGTACTTC	CATSRSPGDEQYF
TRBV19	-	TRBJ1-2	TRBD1	TGTGCCAGTAGCGACAGGGGGCGTGGGTATGGCTACACCTTC	CASSDRGRGYGYTF
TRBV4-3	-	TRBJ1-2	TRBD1	TGCGCCAGCAGCCAAACTGGACAGGGCACGGGCTACACCTTC	CASSQTGQGTGYTF
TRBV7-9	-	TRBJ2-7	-	TGTGCCAGCAGCTTAGCGCGAGGGTCTGACGAGCAGTACTTC	CASSLARGSDEQYF
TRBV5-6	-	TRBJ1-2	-	TGTGCCAGCAGCTTGGGGTACAGGGTCCATGGCTACACCTTC	CASSLGYRVHGYTF
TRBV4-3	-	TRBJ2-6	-	TGCGCCAGCAGCCAAGATTCAGTGCCTAATGGGGCCAACGTCCTGACTTTC	CASSQDSVPNGANVLTF
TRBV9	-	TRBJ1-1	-	TGTGCCAGCAGCCTAAGCCGGGGGACTGAAGCTTTCTTT	CASSLSRGTEAFF
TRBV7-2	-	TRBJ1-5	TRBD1	TGTGCCAGCAGCTTAGACACAGGGGGCAATCAGCCCCAGCATTTT	CASSLDTGGNQPQHF
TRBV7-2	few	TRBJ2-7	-	TGTGCCAGCAGCTTAGGGTCGGCAGGATCACCGAAGGTCTTC	CASSLGSAGSPKVF
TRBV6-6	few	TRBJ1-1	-	TGTGCCAGCAGTTATGGACAGAACACTGAAGCTTTCTTT	CASSYGQNTEAFF
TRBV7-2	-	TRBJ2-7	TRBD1	TGTGCCAGCAGCCCCTGGGACAGCTCCTACGAGCAGTACTTC	CASSPWDSSYEQYF
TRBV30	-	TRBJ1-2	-	TGTGCCTGGAGTGTACCGGGCTGGGGTGGCTACACCTTC	CAWSVPGWGGYTF
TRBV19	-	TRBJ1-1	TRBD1	TGTGCCAGTAGTATCCCCCCGGGACAGGGGGCGACTGAAGCTTTCTTT	CASSIPPGQGATEAFF